Below, 29 T cell receptor beta chains from the same sample are listed, as sequenced in a study of post-analysis software for immune sequencing data. Findings of the study overall: In patients, TRBV5-6, TRBV5-1 and TRBV20-1 belonged to roughly five TRBV segments found more frequently than in controls.

Researchers reported that TCR beta cDNA libraries carried unique molecular identifiers. TCRdb analysed the PCR reads with MiXCR anew, one entry per CDR3 protein. The table lists around 200,000 distinct CDR3 sequences, around 29% of them singletons. No antigen is known for these receptors. The specimen sequenced was blood. The receptors shown here come from a girl aged 2-17 years with multiple sclerosis.

This clonotype showed up just a few times. The J gene is TRBJ1-5, the V gene TRBV6-1; the match to TRBD1 covers 11 bases. Unmatched junction bases numbered 10, after V lost 6 bases and J lost 3 bases. The length of the CDR3 is 17 residues. The germline V gene encodes CDR1 MNHNS and CDR2 SASEGT. The CDR3 is CASSPRTGGASNQPQHF. The CDR3, as DNA: TGTGCCAGCAGCCCGAGGACAGGGGGCGCCTCCAATCAGCCCCAGCATTTT.

This clonotype was observed a handful of times. The V call is TRBV25-1, the J call TRBJ1-2; D gene uncertain. The CDR3 consists of 16 residues. Deletions cut 2 bases from V and 3 bases from J, with 16 bases between. The germline gives CDR1 MGHDK, CDR2 SYGVNS. This CDR3 is CASSEAGASTYYGYTF. The CDR3, as DNA: TGTGCCAGCAGTGAAGCAGGTGCTTCTACCTACTATGGCTACACCTTC.

The CDR3 protein is CASSLRDGNTEAFF. As DNA, the CDR3 is TGCGCCAGCAGCCTTAGGGACGGGAACACTGAAGCTTTCTTT. The V and J genes are TRBV5-1 and TRBJ1-1, with a possible D match to TRBD1 (5 bases). The germline V and J ends were trimmed by 4 bases and 1 base, with 11 bases remaining between them. The CDR3 is 14 residues long. The germline V gene has CDR1 SGHRS and CDR2 YFSETQ.

This clonotype came up many times. V is TRBV20-1 and J is TRBJ1-1; D gene uncertain. This CDR3 is 12 amino acids long. The germline V and J ends were trimmed by 5 bases and 0 bases, with 7 bases remaining between them. The germline V gene encodes CDR1 DFQATT and CDR2 SNEGSKA (reference sequence). The CDR3 DNA reads TGCAGTGCTCTCACAGTGAACACTGAAGCTTTCTTT. Its protein product is CSALTVNTEAFF.

The V and J genes are TRBV25-1 and TRBJ2-4; TRBD2 agrees at 11 bases. The CDR3 totals 17 residues. Germline CDR1 is MGHDK and CDR2 is SYGVNS. V was pared by 7 bases and J by 13 bases, with 21 bases of the junction left unmatched. CDR3 coding DNA: TGTGCCAGCACCTGCTTTGGGGGGACTAGCGGCTTCTACGGGCAGTACTTC. Translating gives CASTCFGGTSGFYGQYF.

This clonotype was picked up many times. This chain uses TRBV5-1 with TRBJ2-4; the match to TRBD1 covers 8 bases. The trim removed 5 bases at V and 8 bases at J, leaving 3 bases unmatched. The CDR3 has 12 residues. Germline CDR1 reads SGHRS; CDR2 reads YFSETQ. This CDR3 reads CASSPQGDIQYF. CDR3 coding DNA: TGCGCCAGCAGTCCACAGGGGGACATTCAGTACTTC.

Points on this clonotype: This may stem from a read error, because a much larger clone lies one nucleotide away. This chain joins TRBV5-1 and TRBJ2-1; D is ambiguous. Between the trimmed V and J ends, which lost 4 bases and 0 bases, there was a span of 14 bases. From germline, CDR1 is SGHRS and CDR2 YFSETQ. This CDR3 is built from 16 residues. CDR3 coding DNA: TGCGCCAGCAGCCCCAGCCCGGAGAGCTCCTACAATGAGCAGTTCTTC. It is translated as CASSPSPESSYNEQFF.

The CDR3 coding sequence is TGCAGTGCTTGGGACAGGGAATGGAACCAGCCCCAGCATTTT. It codes for CSAWDREWNQPQHF. V is TRBV20-1 and J is TRBJ1-5; 9 bases match TRBD1. This CDR3 is built from 14 residues. With 5 bases clipped from V and 7 bases from J, the junction kept 9 bases outside the gene matches. Per the germline V gene, CDR1 is DFQATT and CDR2 is SNEGSKA (reference sequence).

This clonotype was seen only a few times. The chain has TRBV21-1 and TRBJ2-5; the table calls TRBD2, which could not be checked here. The tail of the sequence fits TRBJ2-7 better, so the J call may be wrong. TRBV21-1 is annotated as a pseudogene. The CDR3 spans 15 residues. The CDR3: CASSKDSSGSCEQYF. The CDR3, as DNA: TGTGCCAGCAGCAAAGATTCAAGCGGGAGTTGCGAGCAGTACTTC.

This clonotype was recorded many times. J is TRBJ2-1 and V is TRBV20-1; TRBD2 matches at 12 bases. The germline CDR1 and CDR2 sequences are DFQATT and SNEGSKA (reference sequence). The CDR3 loop spans 14 amino acids. V shed 4 bases, J shed 8 bases, and the junction held 6 bases outside the gene matches. CDR3 nucleotides: TGCAGTGCTACTCTAGCGGGGGGGCCAGATGAGCAGTTCTTC. This codes for CSATLAGGPDEQFF.

CDR3 DNA sequence: TGTGCCAGTAGAGGGACAGGGTACCAGCCCCAGCATTTT. Translated: CASRGTGYQPQHF. This rearrangement joins TRBV19 to TRBJ1-5; TRBD1 matches at 9 bases. CDR1 LNHDA and CDR2 SQIVND come from the germline V gene (reference sequence). The CDR3 runs to 13 residues. Losses at the gene ends were 6 bases for V and 7 bases for J; bases not matched to a gene: 4. The complete variable domain, with remaining parts taken from reference TRBV19 and TRBJ1-5, reads DGGITQSPKYLFRKEGQNVTLSCEQNLNHDAMYWYRQDPGQGLRLIYYSQIVNDFQKGDIAEGYSVSREKKESFPLTVTSAQKNPTAFYLCASRGTGYQPQHFGDGTRLSIL.

V and J are TRBV6-6 and TRBJ2-2; tentatively, D is TRBD2 (5 bases). This CDR3 has 13 amino acids. Trimming removed 5 bases from V and 5 bases from J, with 9 bases in between. CDR1 MNHNY and CDR2 SVGAGI come from the germline V gene (reference sequence). The CDR3 DNA sequence: TGTGCCAGCAGTCAGGACTTAACCGGGGAGCTGTTTTTT. Its translation: CASSQDLTGELFF.

On this clonotype itself: This may arise from a read error, as a much more abundant clone is one base away. The chain carries TRBV5-1 and TRBJ2-5, with D perhaps assigned TRBD1 or TRBD2 (6 bases each). The DNA end lines up better with TRBJ2-7; the J call may be wrong. The CDR3 is 14 amino acids. CDR1 and CDR2 from the germline V gene are SGHRS and YFSETQ. Here the CDR3 reads CASSQSGGLNEQYF. Here the CDR3 DNA reads TGCGCCAGCAGCCAGAGTGGGGGGCTCAACGAGCAGTACTTC.

This clonotype came up many times. The V call is TRBV28, the J call TRBJ2-5, with D uncertain. Per germline, CDR1 MDHEN and CDR2 SYDVKM. This CDR3 spans 15 amino acids. V lost 5 bases and J 3 bases, leaving 16 bases between the germline ends. The CDR3 nucleotides are TGTGCCAGCAGTATGGGCAGATATAAAAAAGAGACCCAGTACTTC. Its translation is CASSMGRYKKETQYF.

This clonotype has ten or more counts. The chain couples TRBV5-1 to TRBJ2-5, with D maybe TRBD1 (5 bases). The CDR3 consists of 14 residues. The V end was cut by 3 bases, the J end by 2 bases, with 11 bases between. Germline V gene data show CDR1 as SGHRS and CDR2 as YFSETQ. CDR3 bases: TGCGCCAGCAGCTCATCAGGGAAACAAGAGACCCAGTACTTC. Encoded protein: CASSSSGKQETQYF.

Ten or more counts support this clonotype. The chain recombines TRBV6-6 with TRBJ2-7, with D possibly TRBD2 on 6 matching bases. The germline V and J ends were trimmed by 4 bases and 0 bases, with 19 bases remaining between them. This CDR3 has 17 amino acids. The germline gives CDR1 MNHNY, CDR2 SVGAGI (reference sequence). The CDR3 loop is CASSFRRDPLRSYEQYF. In DNA, the CDR3 is TGTGCCAGCAGTTTCCGGCGGGACCCTTTACGCTCCTACGAGCAGTACTTC.

DNA for the CDR3: TGTGCCAGCAACCCGGGGGCGAATAATGAAAAACTGTTTTTT. It yields the protein CASNPGANNEKLFF. This rearrangement joins TRBV2 to TRBJ1-4, with D possibly TRBD1 on 6 matching bases. Germline V gene sequence: CDR1 SNHLY, CDR2 FYNNEI. Trimming cost V 7 bases and J 4 bases, with 13 bases left between them. There are 14 residues in the CDR3.

The V gene is TRBV5-1, the J gene TRBJ1-1; a weak D match, TRBD1 (6 bases). CDR1 and CDR2 from the germline V gene are SGHRS and YFSETQ. V dropped 6 bases and J dropped 6 bases, with 21 bases sitting between them. The CDR3 length is 15 residues. The CDR3 nucleotides read TGCGCCAGCACCATGGTCGGGGGGCGCGGCGCTGAAGCTTTCTTT. Translating it yields CASTMVGGRGAEAFF.

As regards this clonotype: A much larger clone differs from this one at a single base, so this may be a read error. The genes are TRBV4-1 and TRBJ2-3; D may be TRBD1 or TRBD2 (5 bases each). The CDR3 covers 17 residues. Germline lookup yields CDR1 MGHRA and CDR2 YSYEKL. Trimming shortened V by 4 bases and J by 1 base, and 18 bases separated the two germline ends. CDR3 residues: CASSRRRDQPGTDTQYF. CDR3 bases: TGCGCCAGCAGCCGCCGCCGGGACCAACCCGGCACAGATACGCAGTATTTT.

The chain employs TRBV20-1 and TRBJ2-7; TRBD2 matches at 9 bases. After removal of 0 bases from V and 5 bases from J, the junction contained 8 bases not matched to a gene. CDR1 DFQATT and CDR2 SNEGSKA come from the germline V gene (reference sequence). The CDR3 has 15 amino acids. Written as DNA, the CDR3 is TGCAGTGCTAGAGAGAAGCGGGGGGACCGCCACGAGCAGTACTTC. Its protein is CSAREKRGDRHEQYF.

A few counts support this clonotype. The chain is built from TRBV14 and TRBJ2-5; no definite D call. Germline CDR1 reads SGHDN; CDR2 reads FVKESK. Deletions cut 4 bases from V and 5 bases from J, with 8 bases between. This CDR3 is 12 amino acids long. The CDR3 DNA reads TGTGCCAGCAGCCGCATTGGGGAGACCCAGTACTTC. Protein product: CASSRIGETQYF.

Points on this clonotype: The junction shows a germline mismatch at one end, possibly a read error. The V call is TRBV12-3 or TRBV12-4, the J call TRBJ2-1; D ambiguous. The CDR3 length is 15 residues. The chain's CDR3 is CAGRPLEGSYNEQFF. The CDR3 DNA is TGTGCCGGCAGGCCGTTAGAAGGCTCCTACAATGAGCAGTTCTTC.

This clonotype showed up just a few times. CDR3 sequence (DNA): TGTGCCAGCAGCGACAGGGGTTCGGAGCCCCAGCATTTT. As protein: CASSDRGSEPQHF. This rearrangement joins TRBV12-3 or TRBV12-4 to TRBJ1-5, with 8 bases identical to TRBD1. This CDR3 has 13 residues. V was clipped by 6 bases and J by 8 bases; unmatched bases: 6.

This clonotype was seen ten or more times. The chain combines TRBV4-2 with TRBJ2-7, with TRBD2 matching over 7 bases. Germline V CDR1 and CDR2: LGHNA, YNFKEQ. The trim removed 3 bases at V and 2 bases at J, leaving 7 bases unmatched. The CDR3 is made up of 15 amino acids. The CDR3: CASSQGLAETYEQYF. The CDR3 DNA reads TGTGCCAGCAGCCAGGGCCTAGCGGAAACCTACGAGCAGTACTTC.

A few counts support this clonotype. V is TRBV29-1 and J is TRBJ1-4; D is unresolved. The CDR3 is made up of 16 amino acids. Germline assignment: CDR1 SQVTM and CDR2 ANQGSEA. V gave up 3 bases and J gave up 7 bases, with 21 bases separating them. CDR3 bases: TGCAGCGTTGATCTTTACGGGGAAGATGGAGGTGAAAAACTGTTTTTT. Protein product: CSVDLYGEDGGEKLFF.

This clonotype came up a few times. V and J are TRBV7-2 and TRBJ2-2; D might be TRBD1 or TRBD2, each matching 5 bases. Between the trimmed V and J ends, which lost 0 bases and 0 bases, there was a span of 8 bases. CDR3 length equals 16 residues. Germline V lookup: CDR1 SGHTA, CDR2 FQGNSA. CDR3 in amino acids: CASSLAGTANTGELFF. The DNA of the CDR3 is TGTGCCAGCAGCTTAGCCGGGACGGCGAACACCGGGGAGCTGTTTTTT.

The sample holds many counts of this clonotype. The chain couples TRBV29-1 to TRBJ2-5; D is unresolved. V shed 3 bases and J shed 5 bases, with 7 bases lying between them. This CDR3 has 11 amino acids. From germline, CDR1 is SQVTM and CDR2 ANQGSEA. In DNA form, the CDR3 reads TGCAGCGTTGACGTTGGGGAGACCCAGTACTTC. Its protein product is CSVDVGETQYF.

This clonotype was detected many times. V gene TRBV4-1 combines with J gene TRBJ1-2, with D maybe TRBD1 (6 bases). The CDR3 contains 14 residues. CDR1 and CDR2 from the germline V gene are MGHRA and YSYEKL. Between the trimmed V and J ends, which lost 1 base and 4 bases, there was a span of 10 bases. The CDR3 region is CASSQAAGVYGYTF. The CDR3, as DNA: TGCGCCAGCAGCCAAGCCGCAGGGGTCTATGGCTACACCTTC.

At least ten counts were recorded for this clonotype. The V and J genes are TRBV3-1 and TRBJ2-5, with D perhaps TRBD2 (5 bases). Germline CDR1 reads LGHDT; CDR2 reads YNNKEL (reference sequence). Trimming stripped 0 bases from V and 5 bases from J, with 7 bases between. The CDR3 contains 13 residues. CDR3 sequence reads: CASSQDSGETQYF. For the CDR3, the DNA is TGTGCCAGCAGCCAAGATTCGGGGGAGACCCAGTACTTC.